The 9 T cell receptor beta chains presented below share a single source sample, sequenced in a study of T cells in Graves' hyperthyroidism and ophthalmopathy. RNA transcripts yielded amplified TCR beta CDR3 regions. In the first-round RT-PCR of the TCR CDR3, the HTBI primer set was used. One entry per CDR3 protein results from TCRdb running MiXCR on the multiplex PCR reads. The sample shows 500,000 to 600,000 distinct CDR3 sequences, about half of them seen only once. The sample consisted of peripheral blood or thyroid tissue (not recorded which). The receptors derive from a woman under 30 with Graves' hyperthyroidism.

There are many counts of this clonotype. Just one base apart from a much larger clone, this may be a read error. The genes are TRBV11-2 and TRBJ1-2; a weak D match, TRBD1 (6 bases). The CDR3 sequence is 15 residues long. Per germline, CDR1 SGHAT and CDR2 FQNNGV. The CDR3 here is CASSLGGGRSYGHTF. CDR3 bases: TGTGCCAGCAGCTTAGGGGGGGGCCGTAGCTATGGCCACACCTTC.

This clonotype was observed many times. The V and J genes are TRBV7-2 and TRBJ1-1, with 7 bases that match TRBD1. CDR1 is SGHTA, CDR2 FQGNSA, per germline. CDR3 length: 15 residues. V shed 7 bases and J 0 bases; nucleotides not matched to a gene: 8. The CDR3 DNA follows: TGTGCCAGCAAAAAAGTGGGACAGATGAACACTGAAGCTTTCTTT. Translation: CASKKVGQMNTEAFF. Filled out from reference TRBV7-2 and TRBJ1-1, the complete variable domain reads GAGVSQSPSNKVTEKGKDVELRCDPISGHTALYWYRQSLGQGLEFLIYFQGNSAPDKSGLPSDRFSAERTGGSVSTLTIQRTQQEDSAVYLCASKKVGQMNTEAFFGQGTRLTVV.

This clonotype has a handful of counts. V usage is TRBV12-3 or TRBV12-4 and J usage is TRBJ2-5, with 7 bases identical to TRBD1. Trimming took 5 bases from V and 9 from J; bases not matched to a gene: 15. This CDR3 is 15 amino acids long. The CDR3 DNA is TGTGCCAGCAGTATGGGACAGTCAAGCAATCAGCCCCAGTACTTC. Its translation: CASSMGQSSNQPQYF.

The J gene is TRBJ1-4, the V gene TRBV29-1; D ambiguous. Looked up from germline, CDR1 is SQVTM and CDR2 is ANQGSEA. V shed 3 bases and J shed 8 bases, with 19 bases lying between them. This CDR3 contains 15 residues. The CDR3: CSVEGLSGSMEKLFF. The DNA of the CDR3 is TGCAGCGTTGAGGGCCTTAGCGGAAGTATGGAAAAACTGTTTTTT.

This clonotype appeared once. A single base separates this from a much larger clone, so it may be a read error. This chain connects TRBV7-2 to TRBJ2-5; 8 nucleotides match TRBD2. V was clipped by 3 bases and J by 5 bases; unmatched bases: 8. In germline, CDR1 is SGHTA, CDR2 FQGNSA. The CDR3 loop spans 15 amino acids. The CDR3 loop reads CASSFPGLAGETQYF. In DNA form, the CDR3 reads TGTGCCAGCAGCTTCCCAGGACTAGCAGGGGAGACCCAGTACTTC.

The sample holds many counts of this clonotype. The CDR3 region has the DNA TGTGCCAGCAGCCAAGCCCCCAGGGATGGGACCCAGTACTTC. Residues: CASSQAPRDGTQYF. The rearrangement joins TRBV14 to TRBJ2-5, with a tentative D call TRBD1 (5 bases). The CDR3 totals 14 residues. V shed 1 base and J shed 7 bases, with 13 bases lying between them. Germline-derived CDR1 and CDR2 are SGHDN and FVKESK.

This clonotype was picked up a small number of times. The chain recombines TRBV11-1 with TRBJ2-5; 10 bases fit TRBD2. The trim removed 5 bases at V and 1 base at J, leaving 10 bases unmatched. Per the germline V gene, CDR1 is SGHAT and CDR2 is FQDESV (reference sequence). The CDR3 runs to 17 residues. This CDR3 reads CASSHQTAGGPQETQYF. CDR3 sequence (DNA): TGTGCCAGCAGCCACCAAACAGCGGGAGGGCCCCAAGAGACCCAGTACTTC.

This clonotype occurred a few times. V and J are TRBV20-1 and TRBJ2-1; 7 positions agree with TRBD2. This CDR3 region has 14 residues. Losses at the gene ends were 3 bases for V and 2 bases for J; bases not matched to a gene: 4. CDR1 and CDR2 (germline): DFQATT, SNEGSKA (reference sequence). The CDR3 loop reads CSARVAGAYNEQFF. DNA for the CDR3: TGCAGTGCTAGGGTGGCGGGGGCCTACAATGAGCAGTTCTTC.

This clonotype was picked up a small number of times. The CDR3 loop is CAWSPSGRTGANVLTF. The CDR3 region has the DNA TGTGCCTGGAGCCCGTCAGGGCGTACAGGGGCCAACGTCCTGACTTTC. The chain employs TRBV30 and TRBJ2-6; the D gene is possibly TRBD1 (5 bases). The length of the CDR3 is 16 residues. Trimming cost V 3 bases and J 4 bases, with 16 bases left between them. The V gene's germline CDR1 is GTSNPN and CDR2 SVGIG (reference sequence).